The 13 T cell receptor beta chains below were found in one sample sequenced in a study of read filtering for tumor transcriptome and immune sequencing. The library was built from 400 ng RNA with molecular barcoded adaptors for alpha/delta and beta/gamma chains. In TCRdb, the reads were re-called with MiXCR into one record per CDR3 protein. This sample has 100,000 to 150,000 distinct CDR3 sequences; 10% to 15% occur once, and the top ten carry roughly 9.6%. Sample: a population of CD138-negative cells sorted from bone marrow. The origin of the receptors is a donor aged 40 or older with multiple myeloma.

This clonotype was seen more than once but under ten times. The chain couples TRBV19 to TRBJ2-3, with D possibly being TRBD2 (5 bases). V was trimmed by 2 bases and J by 1 base, leaving 7 bases between them. The length of the CDR3 is 14 residues. CDR1 LNHDA and CDR2 SQIVND come from the germline V gene (reference sequence). The CDR3 sequence is CASSIFSGTDTQYF. The CDR3 region has the DNA TGTGCCAGTAGTATATTTAGCGGCACAGATACGCAGTATTTT.

This clonotype was counted at least ten times. As DNA, the CDR3 is TGTGCCAGCAGCTCCCAGGGGGGTGTCCAAGAGACCCAGTACTTC. Protein sequence: CASSSQGGVQETQYF. The chain has TRBV7-3 and TRBJ2-5; tentative D call: TRBD1 (7 bases). Germline V gene data show CDR1 as SGHTA and CDR2 as FQGTGA. V lost 4 bases and J lost 1, with 13 bases in between. The CDR3 spans 15 residues.

This clonotype showed up many times. The J gene is TRBJ2-1, the V gene TRBV29-1; D is unresolved. The CDR3 totals 12 residues. The germline CDR1 and CDR2 sequences are SQVTM and ANQGSEA. V lost 2 bases, J lost 10 bases, and 12 bases lay in between. For the CDR3, the DNA is TGCAGCGTTGAACGTCAGTTTGACGAGCAGTTCTTC. As protein: CSVERQFDEQFF.

In the case of this clonotype: This could be a read error, since a much larger clone is one nucleotide away. The genes are TRBV7-9 and TRBJ2-2; D unclear. Per the germline V gene, CDR1 is SEHNR and CDR2 is FQNEAQ (reference sequence). This CDR3 has 15 residues. In DNA, the CDR3 is TGTGCCGGCAGCTTAGCAGTCTCGAACACCGGGGAGCTGTTTTTT. Translating gives CAGSLAVSNTGELFF.

The chain has TRBV24-1 and TRBJ2-1; TRBD1 is a possible D gene (5 bases). The CDR3 is 11 residues long. Germline CDR1 is KGHDR and CDR2 is SFDVKD. V shed 7 bases and J shed 8 bases, with 8 bases lying between them. The CDR3 protein is CATRQGYEQFF. The CDR3 DNA is TGTGCCACCAGGCAGGGTTATGAGCAGTTCTTC.

At least ten counts were recorded for this clonotype. The J gene is TRBJ2-1, the V gene TRBV19, with 9 bases that match TRBD1. Germline V gene sequence: CDR1 LNHDA, CDR2 SQIVND (reference sequence). The ends lost 7 bases at V and 6 bases at J; junction bases unmatched: 4. The CDR3 covers 13 residues. The CDR3 DNA is TGTGCCAGTACCCGACAGGGGGTCAATGAGCAGTTCTTC. It is translated as CASTRQGVNEQFF.

This clonotype was seen repeatedly, ten times or more. The CDR3 DNA follows: TGTGCCAGCAGGAACCGGGAGCTGTTTTTT. Translated: CASRNRELFF. The V call is TRBV2, the J call TRBJ2-2; no clear D. The V gene's germline CDR1 is SNHLY and CDR2 FYNNEI. V was clipped by 6 bases and J by 9 bases, with 5 bases between them. The CDR3 covers 10 residues.

This clonotype was counted ten times or more. The chain is built from TRBV28 and TRBJ1-1; D might be TRBD1 (6 bases). The ends were cut back, 2 bases at V and 8 bases at J, with 15 bases in the middle. The CDR3 contains 14 residues. Germline assignment: CDR1 MDHEN and CDR2 SYDVKM. CDR3 sequence (DNA): TGTGCCAGCAGTTTAGCAAGGGGGGCAGGGGAAGCTTTCTTT. As protein: CASSLARGAGEAFF.

In this sample, this clonotype turned up many times. The chain carries TRBV7-9 and TRBJ2-1, with 7 bases that match TRBD2. J gave up 7 bases and V 4 bases, and 4 bases lay outside the gene matches. The CDR3 totals 13 residues. Germline V gives CDR1 SEHNR, CDR2 FQNEAQ (reference sequence). CDR3 sequence reads: CASSSSGGNEQFF. CDR3 bases: TGTGCCAGCAGCTCTAGCGGAGGAAATGAGCAGTTCTTC.

By sample share, this clonotype is medium-sized. V and J are TRBV7-9 and TRBJ2-7, with D perhaps matching TRBD1 (6 bases). The germline CDR1 and CDR2 sequences are SEHNR and FQNEAQ (reference sequence). Trimming left V 6 bases short and J 6 bases short, with 12 bases between. This CDR3 is 12 amino acids long. The CDR3 DNA is TGTGCCAGCAGTCGAGGACAGACCGAGCAGTACTTC. Its protein is CASSRGQTEQYF.

This clonotype was detected many times. The chain couples TRBV6-4 to TRBJ2-1; 8 positions match TRBD2. CDR1 and CDR2 from the germline V gene are MRHNA and SNTAGT. The ends lost 8 bases at V and 0 bases at J; junction bases unmatched: 6. This CDR3 is built from 15 residues. The CDR3, as DNA: TGTGCCAGCGCAACCGGGACTAGCTCCTACAATGAGCAGTTCTTC. Translating gives CASATGTSSYNEQFF.

This clonotype was seen repeatedly, ten times or more. This sequence joins TRBV30 and TRBJ2-1; D is ambiguous. CDR1 is GTSNPN and CDR2 is SVGIG in the germline V gene (reference sequence). The CDR3 totals 13 residues. The V end was cut by 5 bases, the J end by 10 bases, with 18 bases between. The CDR3 sequence: CAWRLANWGEQFF. The CDR3 nucleotides are TGTGCCTGGCGGCTCGCTAATTGGGGAGAGCAGTTCTTC.

On this clonotype itself: A much larger clone differs by one base, so this may be a read error. This sequence joins TRBV10-2 and TRBJ2-3, with 7 positions matching TRBD2. Germline V gene lookup returns CDR1 WSHSY and CDR2 SAAADI. V lost 8 bases, J lost 9 bases, and 8 bases stayed unmatched. There are 12 residues in the CDR3. CDR3 DNA: TGCGCCAGCCTGGCTAGCGGCGAGACGCAGTATTTT. Encoded protein: CASLASGETQYF.